This T cell receptor beta chain is from a study of T-cell reconstitution after alpha-beta-depleted transplantation in children listed by TCRdb under 2016. With respect to the entire study: Using TCR repertoire profiling, the study quantitatively followed how T-cell immune reconstitution unfolded in children after TCRalphabeta/CD19-depleted allogeneic hematopoietic cell transplantation. Overall study results and their limits: The apparently early recovery of alphabetaT-cell counts about two months after transplant reportedly depended on only several hundred rapidly expanded clones that came from non-depleted graft cells. Hyperexpanded clone frequencies declined over subsequent months; after one year, T-cell counts and TCRbeta diversity were mostly attributed to newly produced T cells. In some patients, high TCRbeta diversity at day 60 was attributed to recipient T cells and intrathymic progenitors that had survived conditioning.

The treatment or condition label of this sample denotes: allogeneic hematopoietic cell transplantation with graft depleted of TCRalphabeta T cells and CD19 B cells. TCRalphabeta/CD19-depleted allogeneic hematopoietic cell grafts were given to the transplant recipients, all of whom were children. Libraries were constructed by PCR. Reads for this sample came from an Illumina HiSeq 2500. To normalize quantification of the TCRbeta repertoire, the TCR libraries were built with molecular barcoding that relied on unique molecular identifiers. Clones were called with MiXCR by TCRdb after fastp trimmed the public reads at Q25, and only in-frame beta chains were retained. Rows merge per CDR3 protein into single entries with the most common DNA and genes. For this sample there are about 58,000 distinct CDR3 sequences; 44% appear just once. The top ten constitute more than 95% of the sample. V trim: 3 bases; J trim: 6 bases; unmatched bases: 10. As encoded in the germline V gene, CDR1 is MGHRA while CDR2 is YSYEKL. The CDR3 holds 16 amino acids from the cysteine to the phenylalanine. Only CDR3 DNA is held: 48 bases, read in frame from base 1.

On this clonotype itself: This clone's antigen is unknown. One base away there is no much larger clone; base qualities are not given.

The chain is encoded by TRBV4-1 joined to TRBJ2-7; the junction holds 11 bases that match TRBD1. This receptor was identified in a male patient between 10 and 17 years old who had a stem cell transplant for acute lymphoblastic leukemia, so the T cells may come from the graft donor. The sample consisted of PBMCs, mostly from graft donor cells, taken 360 days after TCRalphabeta/CD19-depleted stem cell transplant. At the DNA level, the sequence is TGCGCCAGCAGCCACGGAGGACAGGGGGCCGGGAGCGAGCAGTACTTC. Translated, this gives CASSHGGQGAGSEQYF.